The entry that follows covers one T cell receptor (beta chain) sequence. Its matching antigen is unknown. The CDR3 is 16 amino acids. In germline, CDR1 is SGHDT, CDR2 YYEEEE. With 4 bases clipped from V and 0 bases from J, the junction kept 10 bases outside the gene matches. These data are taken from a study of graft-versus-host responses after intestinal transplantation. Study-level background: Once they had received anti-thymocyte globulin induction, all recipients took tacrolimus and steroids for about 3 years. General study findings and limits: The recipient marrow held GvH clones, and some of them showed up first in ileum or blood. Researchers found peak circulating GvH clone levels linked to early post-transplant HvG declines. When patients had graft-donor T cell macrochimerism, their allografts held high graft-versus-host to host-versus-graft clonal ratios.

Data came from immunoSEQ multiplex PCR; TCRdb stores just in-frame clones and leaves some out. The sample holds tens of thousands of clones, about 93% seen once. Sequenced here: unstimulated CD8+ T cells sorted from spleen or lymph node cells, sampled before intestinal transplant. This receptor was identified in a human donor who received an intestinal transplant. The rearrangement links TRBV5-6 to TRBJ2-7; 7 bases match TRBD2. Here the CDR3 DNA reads TGTGCCAGCAGCCCCGAGCGGGACTACAGCTCCTACGAGCAGTACTTC. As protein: CASSPERDYSSYEQYF.